The present entry profiles one T cell receptor (beta chain) with its context. Antigen specificity is unknown. Germline V gene data show CDR1 as MNHNY and CDR2 as SVGAGI (reference sequence). V shed 7 bases and J shed 5 bases, with 11 bases lying between them. This CDR3 has 13 residues. These data come from a study of cytomegalovirus exposure and HLA in healthy donors. Overall study: Caucasian-associated ancestry cluster membership applied to about 80% of 300 to 450 genotyped donors. Study-wide results and limits: The listing of 150 to 200 TCR beta chains classed them as cytomegalovirus-associated. TCR beta chain V- and J-gene trimming was linked, in a later analysis, to a missense variant in DCLRE1C. It was assumed in the presence/absence analyses that sequencing depth was roughly uniform across donors.

The PCR had 60 Vbeta and 13 Jbeta primers. The assay was immunoSEQ multiplex PCR, and TCRdb's table has in-frame clones only and misses some. The sample yields fewer than 250,000 clones, 65% to 80% seen once. The sequence was collected from a man under 40 in good health and CMV-seropositive. This sequence joins TRBV6-6 and TRBJ2-2; perhaps TRBD2 as D (5 bases). The sample comprised PBMCs. The CDR3: CASIGELTGELFF. CDR3 in DNA: TGTGCCAGCATCGGGGAGTTAACCGGGGAGCTGTTTTTT.